This T cell receptor beta chain was documented in a study of CD8 T cells in ankylosing spondylitis. At least ten counts were recorded for this clonotype. A read error may produce the germline difference seen at one junction end. In TCRdb, the 5' RACE reads were re-called with MiXCR into one record per CDR3 protein. This sample has 100,000 to 150,000 distinct CDR3 sequences, with about a tenth found just once. CDR1 is MNHEY, CDR2 SMNVEV, per germline (reference sequence). CDR3 length equals 15 residues. Sample: blood, either unsorted or a sorted T cell fraction (not recorded which). The chain joins TRBV27 to TRBJ1-1, with 7 bases matching TRBD1. This receptor was taken from a male donor with ankylosing spondylitis or in good health (not recorded which). The chain's CDR3 is CASSPLTGQGTVAFF. The CDR3 bases are TGTGCCAGCAGTCCACTGACAGGGCAAGGGACTGTAGCTTTCTTT.